This TCR beta chain emerged from a study of T cells in Graves' hyperthyroidism and ophthalmopathy. Study-wide results and limits: Model output signaled ophthalmopathy a median around 6.9 months ahead of onset.

Graves' hyperthyroidism was deemed stable given no ophthalmopathy progression within 18 months. Investigators excluded patients with uncontrolled infection, other autoimmune disease, pregnancy or lactation. Diagnoses rested on clinical symptoms, serum thyroxine and TRAb, thyroid ultrasound and orbital computed tomography. Amplification targeted TCR beta CDR3 regions from RNA transcripts. The HTBI primer set was used in a first-round RT-PCR of the TCR CDR3. One entry per CDR3 protein, called by TCRdb with MiXCR from the multiplex PCR reads. The sample includes roughly 580,000 distinct CDR3 sequences, around 46% of them seen just once. The table lists this clonotype with a few counts. What it recognizes is unknown. Germline-derived CDR1 and CDR2 are SEHNR and FQNEAQ (reference sequence). The CDR3 covers 14 residues. V was clipped by 0 bases and J by 4 bases, with 10 bases between them.

J is TRBJ2-7 and V is TRBV7-9; D is perhaps TRBD2 (5 bases). This TCR was recovered from a woman aged 18-35 years with Graves' hyperthyroidism. The sequenced sample was peripheral blood or thyroid tissue (not recorded which). CDR3 sequence (DNA): TGTGCCAGCAGCTTAGCTTTTGGAGGTTACGAGCAGTACTTC. It encodes CASSLAFGGYEQYF.